One sample yielded the 22 T cell receptor beta chains listed below, sequenced in a study of human T cells and chemical hapten exposure. Indicated time point: patch test 1, 2 weeks after DPC sensitization. Noted treatment: therapeutic diphenylcyclopropenone sensitization with weekly scalp DPC. In TCRdb, the RACE reads were re-called with MiXCR into one record per CDR3 protein. The sample holds roughly 72,000 distinct CDR3 sequences, approximately 10% seen once. Sequences were derived from whole blood, sampled in connection with sensitization to the hapten diphenylcyclopropenone (DPC). These receptors originate from a woman between 50 and 59 years old with alopecia areata. Some clones in this sample may be carry-over from other donors' samples.

This clonotype was recorded a few times. This chain links TRBV20-1 with TRBJ1-1; D ambiguous. The V end lost 5 bases, the J end lost 1 base, and 5 bases lay between the germline ends. The CDR3 is 11 residues long. Germline CDR1 reads DFQATT; CDR2 reads SNEGSKA (reference sequence). The CDR3, as DNA: TGCAGTGCTTGGAAGAACACTGAAGCTTTCTTT. This gives the protein CSAWKNTEAFF.

This clonotype was detected a few times. The chain carries TRBV29-1 and TRBJ1-5; 7 bases are shared with TRBD1. Germline trimming cut 7 bases from V and 1 base from J; bases unmatched to any gene: 7. The germline gives CDR1 SQVTM, CDR2 ANQGSEA. The CDR3 runs to 14 residues. The CDR3 protein is CSALTGRSNQPQHF. In nucleotides, the CDR3 is TGCAGCGCCTTGACAGGGAGAAGCAATCAGCCCCAGCATTTT.

This clonotype showed up many times. This sequence joins TRBV7-2 and TRBJ1-4, with D perhaps TRBD1 (6 bases). The CDR3 runs to 15 residues. From germline, CDR1 is SGHTA and CDR2 FQGNSA. The V and J ends lost 5 bases and 3 bases respectively, with 13 bases between them. The CDR3 DNA reads as TGTGCCAGCAGCCTAACAGGGACCCCTAATGAAAAACTGTTTTTT. Translation gives CASSLTGTPNEKLFF.

This clonotype has only a few counts. The chain has TRBV6-2 or TRBV6-3 and TRBJ2-7; D is unresolved. The germline V gene encodes CDR1 MNHEY and CDR2 SVGEGT. Deletions cut 8 bases from V and 4 bases from J, with 9 bases between. This CDR3 region has 11 residues. CDR3 sequence (DNA): TGTGCCAGCGGGTTAGGTTACGAGCAGTACTTC. This sequence encodes CASGLGYEQYF.

The chain is built from TRBV18 and TRBJ2-7, with D perhaps TRBD1 or TRBD2 (5 bases each). Per the germline V gene, CDR1 is KGHSH and CDR2 is LQKENI. The CDR3 length is 13 residues. Trimming shortened V by 3 bases and J by 7 bases, and 13 bases separated the two germline ends. The CDR3 nucleotides read TGTGCCAGCTCACCCGGGACCTCTAGGGAGCAGTACTTC. Translation gives CASSPGTSREQYF.

This chain joins TRBV20-1 and TRBJ2-5; D is perhaps TRBD1 or TRBD2 (5 bases each). Per the germline V gene, CDR1 is DFQATT and CDR2 is SNEGSKA (reference sequence). Deletions cut 1 base from V and 5 bases from J, with 14 bases between. CDR3 length: 14 amino acids. In DNA, the CDR3 is TGCAGTGCTAGAGCAAAGAGCGGACATGAGACCCAGTACTTC. Amino acid sequence: CSARAKSGHETQYF.

This clonotype came up a few times. The chain joins TRBV10-2 to TRBJ1-1, with D hard to call. Trimming left V 2 bases short and J 4 bases short, with 11 bases between. The length of the CDR3 is 14 residues. Per the germline V gene, CDR1 is WSHSY and CDR2 is SAAADI. The CDR3 DNA reads TGCGCCAGCAGTGAGAGAGGTGCGGGCACTGAAGCTTTCTTT. Amino acids: CASSERGAGTEAFF.

The chain is built from TRBV27 and TRBJ2-1; D might be TRBD1 (6 bases). With 4 bases removed from V and 4 bases from J, the gap between germline ends came to 11 bases. The CDR3 is 14 residues long. Germline V CDR1 and CDR2: MNHEY, SMNVEV (reference sequence). This CDR3 is CASSSQGRYNEQFF. As DNA, the CDR3 is TGTGCCAGCAGTTCCCAGGGGCGATACAATGAGCAGTTCTTC.

This clonotype was counted at least ten times. Written as DNA, the CDR3 is TGTGCCAGCAGCGAACGTCCTGGGACCCAGTTCTTC. This gives the protein CASSERPGTQFF. The genes are TRBV6-6 and TRBJ2-1; possibly TRBD1 or TRBD2 for D (5 bases each). The CDR3 runs 12 residues. Trimming took 6 bases from V and 13 from J, leaving 16 bases between them. Germline lookup yields CDR1 MNHNY and CDR2 SVGAGI (reference sequence).

The V and J genes are TRBV29-1 and TRBJ2-3; D is undetermined. This CDR3 has 15 residues. V was cut by 0 bases and J by 0 bases, with 10 bases left in between. CDR1 SQVTM and CDR2 ANQGSEA come from the germline V gene. In DNA form, the CDR3 reads TGCAGCGTTGAAGATCTGCCAGGTAGCACAGATACGCAGTATTTT. Residues: CSVEDLPGSTDTQYF.

This clonotype was recorded at least ten times. In DNA form, the CDR3 reads TGTGCCAGCAGTTACGGCGGGAGGTACACAGATACGCAGTATTTT. This translates into CASSYGGRYTDTQYF. The V call is TRBV6-5, the J call TRBJ2-3; 8 nucleotides line up with TRBD2. V shed 2 bases, J shed 2 bases, and the junction held 3 bases outside the gene matches. The CDR3 spans 15 residues. Germline V gene lookup returns CDR1 MNHEY and CDR2 SVGAGI.

The chain is built from TRBV12-3 or TRBV12-4 and TRBJ2-5; D is possibly TRBD1 (5 bases). CDR3 length: 13 residues. V was pared by 8 bases and J by 1 base, with 11 bases between. The CDR3 reads CASLRTSQETQYF. DNA for the CDR3: TGTGCCAGCCTCAGGACATCCCAAGAGACCCAGTACTTC.

This clonotype was seen at least ten times. The chain carries TRBV7-9 and TRBJ1-1; 10 nucleotides agree with TRBD1. Germline V gene sequence: CDR1 SEHNR, CDR2 FQNEAQ (reference sequence). The CDR3 length is 18 residues. V gave up 6 bases and J gave up 5 bases; unmatched junction bases: 18. The CDR3 protein is CASRPDPGQGKGLTEAFF. As DNA, the CDR3 is TGTGCCAGCAGACCTGATCCGGGACAGGGGAAAGGATTGACTGAAGCTTTCTTT.

There are many counts of this clonotype. The chain employs TRBV18 and TRBJ2-7; D gene unclear. The CDR3 runs 13 residues. Germline V gene sequence: CDR1 KGHSH, CDR2 LQKENI. Trimming left V 0 bases short and J 3 bases short, with 6 bases between. The CDR3 DNA sequence: TGTGCCAGCTCACCACCGGCAGGCTACGAGCAGTACTTC. Translation: CASSPPAGYEQYF.

At least ten counts were recorded for this clonotype. The chain uses TRBV18 and TRBJ1-6; weak D call: TRBD1 (5 bases). Trimming left V 3 bases short and J 5 bases short, with 14 bases between. The length of the CDR3 is 16 residues. Germline-derived CDR1 and CDR2 are KGHSH and LQKENI. DNA of the CDR3: TGTGCCAGCTCACCCCAGCGGGGGAATGATAATTCACCCCTCCACTTT. This codes for CASSPQRGNDNSPLHF.

This clonotype was seen only a few times. The chain is built from TRBV7-9 and TRBJ1-1; the match to TRBD1 covers 8 bases. Germline V gene data show CDR1 as SEHNR and CDR2 as FQNEAQ (reference sequence). After removal of 10 bases from V and 3 bases from J, the junction contained 7 bases not matched to a gene. The CDR3 sequence is 13 residues long. CDR3 sequence: CAIQGAGDTEAFF. CDR3 bases: TGTGCCATCCAGGGGGCTGGGGACACTGAAGCTTTCTTT.

In its sample, this clonotype was seen many times. The V gene is TRBV12-3 or TRBV12-4, the J gene TRBJ2-1; 10 bases match TRBD2. The CDR3 extends over 15 amino acids. Trimming at V came to 5 bases and at J to 3 bases, leaving 4 bases not matched to a gene. CDR3: CASSRTSGVYNEQFF. CDR3 DNA sequence: TGTGCCAGCAGTCGAACTAGCGGGGTCTACAATGAGCAGTTCTTC.

This clonotype was observed a few times. The chain has TRBV19 and TRBJ2-7; 7 bases agree with TRBD2. V was clipped by 4 bases and J by 2 bases; unmatched bases: 8. This CDR3 is 15 amino acids long. Germline CDR1 and CDR2: LNHDA and SQIVND (reference sequence). The CDR3 sequence: CASSTGLGGPYEQYF. The CDR3 bases are TGTGCCAGTAGTACAGGACTAGGAGGTCCCTACGAGCAGTACTTC. Combining the CDR3 with reference TRBV19 and TRBJ2-7 gives the whole variable domain DGGITQSPKYLFRKEGQNVTLSCEQNLNHDAMYWYRQDPGQGLRLIYYSQIVNDFQKGDIAEGYSVSREKKESFPLTVTSAQKNPTAFYLCASSTGLGGPYEQYFGPGTRLTVT.

The table lists this clonotype with many counts. The gene calls are TRBV6-6 and TRBJ2-1, with unresolved D. The V gene lost 2 bases and the J gene lost 2 bases, with 10 bases spanning the gap. Per germline, CDR1 MNHNY and CDR2 SVGAGI (reference sequence). This CDR3 has 15 amino acids. DNA for the CDR3: TGTGCCAGCAGTTACGGCCAGAGGCCCTACAATGAGCAGTTCTTC. Its protein is CASSYGQRPYNEQFF.

The chain recombines TRBV24-1 with TRBJ2-1; D perhaps matches TRBD1 (5 bases). CDR1 and CDR2 (germline): KGHDR, SFDVKD. The CDR3 is 13 residues long. V was trimmed by 4 bases and J by 5 bases, leaving 8 bases between them. Here the CDR3 DNA reads TGTGCCACCAGTGAACAGGTCGACAATGAGCAGTTCTTC. Translation: CATSEQVDNEQFF.

This clonotype was seen a handful of times. The chain carries TRBV3-1 and TRBJ1-1; no clear D. This CDR3 spans 11 amino acids. V gave up 1 base and J gave up 7 bases, with 4 bases separating them. Germline V CDR1 and CDR2: LGHDT, YNNKEL (reference sequence). The CDR3 nucleotides are TGTGCCAGCAGCCAAGGTGGTGAAGCTTTCTTT. It translates to CASSQGGEAFF.

This clonotype was recorded a few times. This rearrangement joins TRBV11-3 to TRBJ2-7; 9 bases line up with TRBD2. The CDR3 is made up of 17 amino acids. Germline V CDR1 and CDR2: SGHNT, YENEEA. V was pared by 4 bases and J by 2 bases, with 12 bases of the junction left unmatched. This chain's CDR3 is CASSYSAGLARPYEQYF. As DNA, the CDR3 is TGTGCCAGCAGCTATTCCGCAGGACTAGCGAGGCCCTACGAGCAGTACTTC.